A selection of T cell receptor beta chains follows, all from one sample in a study of identical twins. MiXCR was run by TCRdb on the 5' RACE reads, yielding one entry per CDR3 protein. There are about 700,000 distinct CDR3 sequences in the sample; 5.5% to 6.5% occur only once, and 1.5% to 2% lies in the top ten. Sequencing used naive T cells sorted from blood. The receptor source for this set is a young man in good health. Each CDR3 is given with its conserved first and last residue. Each record gives: V gene, clone size, D gene, J gene, CDR3 DNA, CDR3 protein. The D gene is left open where the match is weak. Only some rows state a clone size, as once, few, many or a class for expanded clones.

V gene: TRBV29-1; clone size: many; D gene: .; J gene: TRBJ2-3; CDR3 DNA: TGCAGCGTTGAGTCGCCGGGCGGCACAGATACGCAGTATTTT; CDR3 protein: CSVESPGGTDTQYF
V gene: TRBV4-3; clone size: few; D gene: .; J gene: TRBJ2-4; CDR3 DNA: TGCGCCAGCAGCCAGGTCAAGGGGACTTCTCAGTACTTC; CDR3 protein: CASSQVKGTSQYF
V gene: TRBV11-2; clone size: few; D gene: TRBD1; J gene: TRBJ2-1; CDR3 DNA: TGTGCCAGCAGCCGCAGGGGGCGCGAGAATGAGCAGTTCTTC; CDR3 protein: CASSRRGRENEQFF
V gene: TRBV6-5; clone size: many; D gene: TRBD2; J gene: TRBJ2-3; CDR3 DNA: TGTGCCAGCAGTTACACAGAGCGGGAGGGCACAGATACGCAGTATTTT; CDR3 protein: CASSYTEREGTDTQYF
V gene: TRBV14; clone size: .; D gene: .; J gene: TRBJ2-1; CDR3 DNA: TGTGCCAGCAGCCCCCTAGCGTCTCTTTACAATGAGCAGTTCTTC; CDR3 protein: CASSPLASLYNEQFF
V gene: TRBV11-2; clone size: many; D gene: .; J gene: TRBJ2-2; CDR3 DNA: TGTGCCAGCAGCCTGGGGACGACCACCGGGGAGCTGTTTTTT; CDR3 protein: CASSLGTTTGELFF
V gene: TRBV6-5; clone size: few; D gene: .; J gene: TRBJ2-7; CDR3 DNA: TGTGCCAGCAGTTATCAGGGTAACCCCTCCTACGAGCAGTACTTC; CDR3 protein: CASSYQGNPSYEQYF
V gene: TRBV5-6; clone size: .; D gene: .; J gene: TRBJ2-7; CDR3 DNA: TGTGCCAGCAGCTCCGACAGGAGTCCCTACGAGCAGTACTTC; CDR3 protein: CASSSDRSPYEQYF
V gene: TRBV12-3/TRBV12-4; clone size: .; D gene: .; J gene: TRBJ2-1; CDR3 DNA: TGTGCCAGCAAGACTCCACAGGGATCCACCGGTGAGCAGTTCTTC; CDR3 protein: CASKTPQGSTGEQFF
V gene: TRBV6-1; clone size: few; D gene: TRBD2; J gene: TRBJ2-2; CDR3 DNA: TGTGCCAGCGGGGCGGGAGAATACGGGGAGCTGTTTTTT; CDR3 protein: CASGAGEYGELFF
V gene: TRBV5-1; clone size: few; D gene: .; J gene: TRBJ2-1; CDR3 DNA: TGCGCCAGCAGCACCGGAGTCTACAATGAGCAGTTCTTC; CDR3 protein: CASSTGVYNEQFF
V gene: TRBV20-1; clone size: .; D gene: TRBD2; J gene: TRBJ2-5; CDR3 DNA: TGCAGTCCCAGGGCGGCGGGAGTAGCGGAGACCCAGTACTTC; CDR3 protein: CSPRAAGVAETQYF
V gene: TRBV9; clone size: few; D gene: TRBD2; J gene: TRBJ2-2; CDR3 DNA: TGTGCCAGCAGCGTAGATCTAGCGGGTTCCGCCGGGGAGCTGTTTTTT; CDR3 protein: CASSVDLAGSAGELFF
V gene: TRBV6-5; clone size: .; D gene: TRBD1; J gene: TRBJ1-2; CDR3 DNA: TGTGCCAGCAGTTACATCGGACAGGGGGGATCCTATGGCTACACCTTC; CDR3 protein: CASSYIGQGGSYGYTF
V gene: TRBV14; clone size: .; D gene: TRBD1; J gene: TRBJ2-7; CDR3 DNA: TGTGCCAGCAGCCAAGAGGGGACAGTTGACGAGCAGTACTTC; CDR3 protein: CASSQEGTVDEQYF
V gene: TRBV7-2; clone size: .; D gene: .; J gene: TRBJ2-7; CDR3 DNA: TGTGCCAGCAGCTTGTTACGGACCTACGAGCAGTACTTC; CDR3 protein: CASSLLRTYEQYF
V gene: TRBV5-5; clone size: .; D gene: TRBD1; J gene: TRBJ1-5; CDR3 DNA: TGTGCCAGCAGCATAACAGGGGGAGGGCAGCCCCAGCATTTT; CDR3 protein: CASSITGGGQPQHF
V gene: TRBV20-1; clone size: many; D gene: .; J gene: TRBJ2-1; CDR3 DNA: TGCAGTGCTAGTTTCGGGGGCTATGAGCAGTTCTTC; CDR3 protein: CSASFGGYEQFF
V gene: TRBV19; clone size: many; D gene: TRBD1; J gene: TRBJ2-5; CDR3 DNA: TGTGCCAGTAGGGACAGGGCTCGGGAGACCCAGTACTTC; CDR3 protein: CASRDRARETQYF
V gene: TRBV30; clone size: many; D gene: .; J gene: TRBJ2-1; CDR3 DNA: TGTGCCTGGAGTGGTTTGGCCTCCTACAATGAGCAGTTCTTC; CDR3 protein: CAWSGLASYNEQFF
V gene: TRBV7-9; clone size: many; D gene: .; J gene: TRBJ2-1; CDR3 DNA: TGTGCCAGCAGCTCGGTAGGCAGAAGCGGGCCGGAGCAGTTCTTC; CDR3 protein: CASSSVGRSGPEQFF
V gene: TRBV20-1; clone size: many; D gene: TRBD1; J gene: TRBJ2-5; CDR3 DNA: TGCAGTGCTAAAGGGACAGCAACTCGAGAGACCCAGTACTTC; CDR3 protein: CSAKGTATRETQYF
V gene: TRBV18; clone size: few; D gene: .; J gene: TRBJ1-2; CDR3 DNA: TGTGCCAGCTCACCAGAGACAGGCTATGGCTACACCTTC; CDR3 protein: CASSPETGYGYTF
V gene: TRBV11-2; clone size: many; D gene: .; J gene: TRBJ2-5; CDR3 DNA: TGTGCCAGCAGCTTAGTTCAGGGGAAAGAGACCCAGTACTTC; CDR3 protein: CASSLVQGKETQYF
V gene: TRBV6-2/TRBV6-3; clone size: many; D gene: .; J gene: TRBJ2-1; CDR3 DNA: TGTGCCAGCAGTTACCCGGAATCGCTGTTCTTC; CDR3 protein: CASSYPESLFF
V gene: TRBV12-3/TRBV12-4; clone size: many; D gene: .; J gene: TRBJ1-3; CDR3 DNA: TGTGCCAGCAGTTTACGGGGTGGAAACACCATATATTTT; CDR3 protein: CASSLRGGNTIYF
V gene: TRBV7-2; clone size: once; D gene: .; J gene: TRBJ2-7; CDR3 DNA: TGTGCCAGCAGCTTAGCAGCCTCCTACGAGGAGTACTTC; CDR3 protein: CASSLAASYEEYF
V gene: TRBV19; clone size: .; D gene: .; J gene: TRBJ2-1; CDR3 DNA: TGTGCCAGTAGTATAATCGGCACCTACAATGAGCAGTTCTTC; CDR3 protein: CASSIIGTYNEQFF
V gene: TRBV9; clone size: many; D gene: .; J gene: TRBJ2-1; CDR3 DNA: TGTGCCAGCAGCGATTTAAGGAATGAGCAGTTCTTC; CDR3 protein: CASSDLRNEQFF
V gene: TRBV29-1; clone size: many; D gene: .; J gene: TRBJ2-1; CDR3 DNA: TGCAGCGCCGGAGGGAATGAGCAGTTCTTC; CDR3 protein: CSAGGNEQFF
V gene: TRBV11-2; clone size: .; D gene: TRBD1; J gene: TRBJ2-5; CDR3 DNA: TGTGCCAGCAGTAACAGGGGGCCCACCCAGTACTTC; CDR3 protein: CASSNRGPTQYF
V gene: TRBV11-2; clone size: .; D gene: TRBD2; J gene: TRBJ2-3; CDR3 DNA: TGTGCCAGCAGCATGCGTTTCGGAAGCGGGAGGGCCAATTTGGGCACAGATACGCAGTATTTT; CDR3 protein: CASSMRFGSGRANLGTDTQYF
V gene: TRBV4-3; clone size: .; D gene: .; J gene: TRBJ1-4; CDR3 DNA: TGCGCCAGCAGCCAAGGAGGGGGGTTTGGTGAAAAACTGTTTTTT; CDR3 protein: CASSQGGGFGEKLFF
V gene: TRBV7-9; clone size: many; D gene: TRBD1; J gene: TRBJ1-1; CDR3 DNA: TGTGCCAGCAGCTTAGGACAGGGGGGGAGGTACACTGAAGCTTTCTTT; CDR3 protein: CASSLGQGGRYTEAFF
V gene: TRBV28; clone size: few; D gene: .; J gene: TRBJ2-1; CDR3 DNA: TGTGCCAGCAGCTGGGTCACACTGAGCCTCAATGAGCAGTTCTTC; CDR3 protein: CASSWVTLSLNEQFF
V gene: TRBV12-3/TRBV12-4; clone size: many; D gene: TRBD1; J gene: TRBJ1-6; CDR3 DNA: TGTGCCAGCAGTTTAGCAGGGGACAGCTATAATTCACCCCTCCACTTT; CDR3 protein: CASSLAGDSYNSPLHF
V gene: TRBV7-9; clone size: few; D gene: .; J gene: TRBJ2-7; CDR3 DNA: TGTGCCAGCAGCTTAGGGTGGGAGCCCTACGAGCAGTACTTC; CDR3 protein: CASSLGWEPYEQYF
V gene: TRBV20-1; clone size: many; D gene: TRBD2; J gene: TRBJ2-1; CDR3 DNA: TGCAGTGCTAGAGGACTAGCGGGAGTCTACAATGAGCAGTTCTTC; CDR3 protein: CSARGLAGVYNEQFF
V gene: TRBV12-3/TRBV12-4; clone size: many; D gene: .; J gene: TRBJ2-7; CDR3 DNA: TGTGCCAGCAGCCGCTGGGACCAACCCTCCTACGAGCAGTACTTC; CDR3 protein: CASSRWDQPSYEQYF
V gene: TRBV29-1; clone size: few; D gene: TRBD1; J gene: TRBJ2-5; CDR3 DNA: TGCAGCGTTGAAGACGGGACAGGCGAGACCCAGTACTTC; CDR3 protein: CSVEDGTGETQYF
V gene: TRBV7-8; clone size: .; D gene: .; J gene: TRBJ1-1; CDR3 DNA: TGTGCCAGCAGCTTAACCCCCGCGGAGACTGAAGCTTTCTTT; CDR3 protein: CASSLTPAETEAFF
V gene: TRBV7-2; clone size: few; D gene: .; J gene: TRBJ2-7; CDR3 DNA: TGTGCCAGCAGCTTAGTCTCCAAGACCTTTTTTTACGAGCAGTACTTC; CDR3 protein: CASSLVSKTFFYEQYF
V gene: TRBV27; clone size: few; D gene: TRBD2; J gene: TRBJ2-3; CDR3 DNA: TGTGCCAGCAGTGATCTAGCGGGCCCTACAAATACGCAGTATTTT; CDR3 protein: CASSDLAGPTNTQYF
V gene: TRBV20-1; clone size: many; D gene: TRBD2; J gene: TRBJ2-7; CDR3 DNA: TGCAGTGCTAGAGCCCCGGGAGGCTTGACCTACGAGCAGTACTTC; CDR3 protein: CSARAPGGLTYEQYF
V gene: TRBV2; clone size: few; D gene: TRBD2; J gene: TRBJ2-1; CDR3 DNA: TGTGCCAGCAGTGACTTAGAGCGGGAGGGTAGGAATGAGCAGTTCTTC; CDR3 protein: CASSDLEREGRNEQFF
V gene: TRBV5-1; clone size: many; D gene: .; J gene: TRBJ2-2; CDR3 DNA: TGCGCCAGCAGCCTCCGACGGTCGAACACCGGGGAGCTGTTTTTT; CDR3 protein: CASSLRRSNTGELFF
V gene: TRBV6-1; clone size: .; D gene: .; J gene: TRBJ2-6; CDR3 DNA: TGTGCCAGCAAAGTCTCTGGGGCCAACGTCCTGACTTTC; CDR3 protein: CASKVSGANVLTF
V gene: TRBV12-3/TRBV12-4; clone size: many; D gene: .; J gene: TRBJ1-1; CDR3 DNA: TGTGCCAGCATGAATCCGCCGATGAACACTGAAGCTTTCTTT; CDR3 protein: CASMNPPMNTEAFF
V gene: TRBV14; clone size: few; D gene: .; J gene: TRBJ1-2; CDR3 DNA: TGTGCCAGCAGCCAGGGACTCTTCCACTATGGCTACACCTTC; CDR3 protein: CASSQGLFHYGYTF
V gene: TRBV4-1; clone size: many; D gene: TRBD2; J gene: TRBJ2-7; CDR3 DNA: TGCGCCAGCAGCCAAGCGCTAGCGGGAGTTGGCGAGCAGTACTTC; CDR3 protein: CASSQALAGVGEQYF
V gene: TRBV27; clone size: few; D gene: .; J gene: TRBJ1-4; CDR3 DNA: TGTGCCAGCAGGGCAGGGACCGCCATAAAGGCAAAACTGTTTTTT; CDR3 protein: CASRAGTAIKAKLFF
V gene: TRBV11-2; clone size: many; D gene: TRBD2; J gene: TRBJ2-2; CDR3 DNA: TGTGCCAGCCGCGGGGAGCGGGAGGGATACGGGGAGCTGTTTTTT; CDR3 protein: CASRGEREGYGELFF
V gene: TRBV15; clone size: many; D gene: .; J gene: TRBJ2-1; CDR3 DNA: TGTGCCACCAGCAGAGGGGATTATAATGACAATGAGCAGTTCTTC; CDR3 protein: CATSRGDYNDNEQFF
V gene: TRBV7-2; clone size: .; D gene: TRBD2; J gene: TRBJ2-7; CDR3 DNA: TGTGCCAGCAGCCAGCGGGATCAGTACGAGCAGTACTTC; CDR3 protein: CASSQRDQYEQYF
V gene: TRBV9; clone size: .; D gene: TRBD2; J gene: TRBJ2-5; CDR3 DNA: TGTGCCAGCAGCGTAGGGGCCCTAGCGGGAGGAGAAGAGACCCAGTACTTC; CDR3 protein: CASSVGALAGGEETQYF
V gene: TRBV20-1; clone size: many; D gene: TRBD2; J gene: TRBJ2-1; CDR3 DNA: TGCAGCCTTGGGGCGGGAGTTCGCAATGAGCAGTTCTTC; CDR3 protein: CSLGAGVRNEQFF